This T cell receptor beta chain was sequenced during a study of CD8 T cells in ankylosing spondylitis. Study results and caveats: About 8 highly homologous variants made up a TCR beta motif that seemed to typify ankylosing spondylitis blood. According to the report, clones linked to the disease were significantly enriched in matched synovial fluid samples taken from ankylosing spondylitis patients. In reactive arthritis synovial fluid and blood, some motif variants had been reported before. Relatively scarce in peripheral blood, disease-linked clones were CD8+.

The V end was cut by 1 base, the J end by 3 bases, with 7 bases between. Germline CDR1 is SGHVS and CDR2 is FNYEAQ. The CDR3 runs to 14 residues. About this clonotype: Its target is not known.

With molecular barcodes, quantitative 5'-RACE was used to make the TCR beta libraries. TCRdb re-analysed the 5' RACE reads in MiXCR, keeping a single row per CDR3 protein. The sample includes around 890,000 distinct CDR3 sequences, over 9.5% seen only once; the top ten take 0.51%. The gene calls are TRBV7-6 and TRBJ2-1; D remains unclear. The clonotype comes from a male donor with ankylosing spondylitis. The sequenced material came from blood, either unsorted or a sorted T cell fraction (not recorded which). The CDR3 nucleotides read TGTGCCAGCAGCTTAGGCCCGGTCTACAATGAGCAGTTCTTC. Its protein product is CASSLGPVYNEQFF.